This entry describes one TCR beta chain. Its matching antigen is unknown. This record comes from a study of T cells in tumors after PD-1 blockade. Overall study: A subset received ongoing vismodegib 150 mg daily alongside anti-PD-1 therapy. Study-level results: Some novel exhausted tumor clones appeared in pre-treatment blood, suggesting peripheral recruitment.

Generated by immunoSEQ multiplex PCR, the TCRdb table keeps only in-frame clones and is missing some. The sample lists 20,000 to 30,000 clones, roughly 82% occurring once. The source material was PBMCs, sampled after anti-PD-1 treatment. The receptor comes from a human donor with basal cell carcinoma.

CDR3 region: CASSLGYSNQPQHF. CDR3 coding DNA: TGTGCCAGCAGTTTAGGTTATAGCAATCAGCCCCAGCATTTT. This chain links TRBV27 with TRBJ1-5; D unclear. The germline CDR1 and CDR2 sequences are MNHEY and SMNVEV (reference sequence). The CDR3 contains 14 residues. Trimming left V 2 bases short and J 0 bases short, with 5 bases between.